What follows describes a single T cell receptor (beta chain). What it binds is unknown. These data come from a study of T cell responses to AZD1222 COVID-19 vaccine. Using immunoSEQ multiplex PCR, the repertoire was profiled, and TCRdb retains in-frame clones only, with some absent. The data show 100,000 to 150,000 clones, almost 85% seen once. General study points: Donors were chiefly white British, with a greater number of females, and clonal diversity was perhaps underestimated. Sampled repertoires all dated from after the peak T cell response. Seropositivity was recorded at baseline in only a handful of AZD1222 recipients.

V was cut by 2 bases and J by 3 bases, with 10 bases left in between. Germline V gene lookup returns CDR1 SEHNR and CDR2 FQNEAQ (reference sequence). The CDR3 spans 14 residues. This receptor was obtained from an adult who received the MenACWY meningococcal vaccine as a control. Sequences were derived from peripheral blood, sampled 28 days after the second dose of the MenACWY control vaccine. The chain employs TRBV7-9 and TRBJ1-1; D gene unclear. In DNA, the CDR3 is TGTGCCAGCAGCTTACAGGCCCTCGACACTGAAGCTTTCTTT. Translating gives CASSLQALDTEAFF.